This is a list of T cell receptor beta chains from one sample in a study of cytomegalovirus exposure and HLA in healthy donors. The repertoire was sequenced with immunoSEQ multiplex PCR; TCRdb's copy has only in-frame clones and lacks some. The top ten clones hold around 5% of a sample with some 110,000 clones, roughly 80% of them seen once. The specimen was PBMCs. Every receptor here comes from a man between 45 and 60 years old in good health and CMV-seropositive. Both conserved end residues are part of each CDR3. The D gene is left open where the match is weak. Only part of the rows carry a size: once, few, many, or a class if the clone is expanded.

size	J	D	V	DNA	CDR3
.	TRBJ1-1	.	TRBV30	TGTGCCTGGAGGGGGAGCGGGACTAAGGAGGCTTTCTTT	CAWRGSGTKEAFF
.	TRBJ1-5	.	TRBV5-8	TGTGCCAGCAGCTTGGCCGGGGGACTCAGCAATCAGCCCCAGCATTTT	CASSLAGGLSNQPQHF
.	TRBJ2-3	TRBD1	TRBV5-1	TGCGCCAGCAGCTCACGACAGGGGACAGATACGCAGTATTTT	CASSSRQGTDTQYF
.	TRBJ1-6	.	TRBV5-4	TGTGCCAGCAGCTTGGGGACCGCTAGCTCACCCCTCCACTTT	CASSLGTASSPLHF
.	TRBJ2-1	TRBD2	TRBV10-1	TGCGCCAGCAGTGAAACCGGGACTAGCCGGAATGAGCAGTTCTTC	CASSETGTSRNEQFF
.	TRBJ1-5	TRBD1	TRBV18	TGTGCCAGCTCAGCGGGACAGGAAAGACAGCCCCAGCATTTT	CASSAGQERQPQHF
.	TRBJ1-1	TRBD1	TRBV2	TGTGCCAGCAGTTCCCCGACAGGGGTCGGCCGGAACACTGAAGCTTTCTTT	CASSSPTGVGRNTEAFF
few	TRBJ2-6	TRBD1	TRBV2	TGTGCCAGCAGTCCCGGGACAGGGTCCTCTGGGGCCAACGTCCTGACTTTC	CASSPGTGSSGANVLTF
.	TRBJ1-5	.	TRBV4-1	TGCGCCAGCAGCCAAGCCCCCGAGGGAAGTCAGCCCCAGCATTTT	CASSQAPEGSQPQHF
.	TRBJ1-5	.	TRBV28	TGTGCCAGCAGCGTTCTCAATCAGCCCCAGCATTTT	CASSVLNQPQHF
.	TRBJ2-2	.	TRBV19	TGTGCCAGTAGTTTCTACAGGGAAACCGGCGGGGAGCTGTTTTTT	CASSFYRETGGELFF